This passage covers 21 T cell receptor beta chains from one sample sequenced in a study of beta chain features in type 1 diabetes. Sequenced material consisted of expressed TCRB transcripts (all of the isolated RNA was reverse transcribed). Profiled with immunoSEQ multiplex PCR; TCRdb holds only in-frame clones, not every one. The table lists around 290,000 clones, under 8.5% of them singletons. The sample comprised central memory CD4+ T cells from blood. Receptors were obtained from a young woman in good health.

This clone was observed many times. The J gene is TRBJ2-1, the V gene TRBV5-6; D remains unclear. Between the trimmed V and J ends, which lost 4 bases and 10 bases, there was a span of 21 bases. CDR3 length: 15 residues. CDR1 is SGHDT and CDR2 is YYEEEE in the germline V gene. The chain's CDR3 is CASSPDVVLGSEQFF. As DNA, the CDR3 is TGTGCCAGCAGCCCAGACGTCGTTCTTGGGTCGGAGCAGTTCTTC. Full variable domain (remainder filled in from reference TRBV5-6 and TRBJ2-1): DAGVTQSPTHLIKTRGQQVTLRCSPKSGHDTVSWYQQALGQGPQFIFQYYEEEERQRGNFPDRFSGHQFPNYSSELNVNALLLGDSALYLCASSPDVVLGSEQFFGPGTRLTVL.

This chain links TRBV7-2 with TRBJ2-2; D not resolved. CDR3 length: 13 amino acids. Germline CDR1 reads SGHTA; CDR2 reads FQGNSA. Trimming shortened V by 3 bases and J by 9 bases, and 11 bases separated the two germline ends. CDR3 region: CASSFRVARELFF. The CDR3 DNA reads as TGTGCCAGCAGCTTCCGCGTGGCCAGGGAGCTGTTTTTT.

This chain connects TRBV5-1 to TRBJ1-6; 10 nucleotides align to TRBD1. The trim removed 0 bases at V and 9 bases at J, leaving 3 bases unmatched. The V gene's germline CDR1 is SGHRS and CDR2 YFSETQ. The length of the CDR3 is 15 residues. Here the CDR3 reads CASSLAGQGVSPLHF. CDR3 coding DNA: TGCGCCAGCAGCTTGGCAGGACAGGGGGTTTCACCCCTCCACTTT.

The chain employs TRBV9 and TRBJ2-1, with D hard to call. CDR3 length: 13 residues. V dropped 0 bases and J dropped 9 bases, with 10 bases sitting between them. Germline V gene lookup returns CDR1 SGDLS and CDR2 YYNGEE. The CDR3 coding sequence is TGTGCCAGCAGCGTAGATGAGTGGGGTGAGCAGTTCTTC. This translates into CASSVDEWGEQFF. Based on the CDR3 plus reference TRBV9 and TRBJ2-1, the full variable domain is DSGVTQTPKHLITATGQRVTLRCSPRSGDLSVYWYQQSLDQGLQFLIQYYNGEERAKGNILERFSAQQFPDLHSELNLSSLELGDSALYFCASSVDEWGEQFFGPGTRLTVL.

CDR3 residues: CASSLDSSYEQFF. CDR3 DNA sequence: TGTGCCAGCAGCTTAGATTCATCCTATGAGCAGTTCTTC. The genes are TRBV11-2 and TRBJ2-1; D gene unclear. The CDR3 is made up of 13 amino acids. V lost 0 bases and J 8 bases, leaving 8 bases between the germline ends. Germline V lookup: CDR1 SGHAT, CDR2 FQNNGV.

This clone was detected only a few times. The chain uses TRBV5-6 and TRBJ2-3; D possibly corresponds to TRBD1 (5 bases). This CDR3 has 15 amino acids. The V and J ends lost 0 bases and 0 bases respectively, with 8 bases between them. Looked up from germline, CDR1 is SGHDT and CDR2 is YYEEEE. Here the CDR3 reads CASSLVWGSTDTQYF. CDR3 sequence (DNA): TGTGCCAGCAGCTTGGTCTGGGGCAGCACAGATACGCAGTATTTT. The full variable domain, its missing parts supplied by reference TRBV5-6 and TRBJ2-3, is DAGVTQSPTHLIKTRGQQVTLRCSPKSGHDTVSWYQQALGQGPQFIFQYYEEEERQRGNFPDRFSGHQFPNYSSELNVNALLLGDSALYLCASSLVWGSTDTQYFGPGTRLTVL.

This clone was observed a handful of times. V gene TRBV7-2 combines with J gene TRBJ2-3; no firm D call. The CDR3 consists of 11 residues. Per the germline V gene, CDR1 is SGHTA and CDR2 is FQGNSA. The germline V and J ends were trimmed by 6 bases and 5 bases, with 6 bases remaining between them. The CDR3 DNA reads TGTGCCAGCAGAACAATAGATACGCAGTATTTT. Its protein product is CASRTIDTQYF.

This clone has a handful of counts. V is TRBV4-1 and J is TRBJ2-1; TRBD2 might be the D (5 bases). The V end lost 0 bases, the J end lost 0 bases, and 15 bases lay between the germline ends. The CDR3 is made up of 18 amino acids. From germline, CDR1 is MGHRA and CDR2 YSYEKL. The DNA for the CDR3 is TGCGCCAGCAGCCAAGAGAGGTCACTAGTAAGCTCCTACAATGAGCAGTTCTTC. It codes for CASSQERSLVSSYNEQFF.

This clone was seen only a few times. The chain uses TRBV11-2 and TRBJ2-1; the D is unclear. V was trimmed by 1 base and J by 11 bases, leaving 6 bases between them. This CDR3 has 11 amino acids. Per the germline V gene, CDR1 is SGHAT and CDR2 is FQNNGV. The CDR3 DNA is TGTGCCAGCAGCTTAGTGGAGAAGCAGTTCTTC. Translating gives CASSLVEKQFF.

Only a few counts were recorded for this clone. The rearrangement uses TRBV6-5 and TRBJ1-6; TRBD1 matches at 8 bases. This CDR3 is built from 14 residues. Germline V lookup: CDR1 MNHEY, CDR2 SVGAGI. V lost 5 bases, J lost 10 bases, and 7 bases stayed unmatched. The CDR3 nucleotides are TGTGCCAGCAGTAAGGAGACAGGGGTGTCACCCCTCCACTTT. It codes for CASSKETGVSPLHF.

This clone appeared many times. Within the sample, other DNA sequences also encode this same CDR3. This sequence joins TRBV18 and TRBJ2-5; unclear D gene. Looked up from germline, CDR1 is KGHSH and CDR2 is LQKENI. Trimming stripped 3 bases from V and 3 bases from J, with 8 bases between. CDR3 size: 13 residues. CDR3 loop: CASSPGLEETQYF. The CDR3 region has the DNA TGTGCCAGCTCACCGGGGTTGGAAGAGACCCAGTACTTC.

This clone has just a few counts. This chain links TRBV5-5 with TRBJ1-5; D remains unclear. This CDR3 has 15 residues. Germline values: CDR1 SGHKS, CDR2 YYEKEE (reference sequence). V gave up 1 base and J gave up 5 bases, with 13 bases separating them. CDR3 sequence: CASSLIGVPDQPQHF. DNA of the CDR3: TGTGCCAGCAGCTTGATCGGGGTCCCCGATCAGCCCCAGCATTTT. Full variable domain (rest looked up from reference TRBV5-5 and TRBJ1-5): DAGVTQSPTHLIKTRGQQVTLRCSPISGHKSVSWYQQVLGQGPQFIFQYYEKEERGRGNFPDRFSARQFPNYSSELNVNALLLGDSALYLCASSLIGVPDQPQHFGDGTRLSIL.

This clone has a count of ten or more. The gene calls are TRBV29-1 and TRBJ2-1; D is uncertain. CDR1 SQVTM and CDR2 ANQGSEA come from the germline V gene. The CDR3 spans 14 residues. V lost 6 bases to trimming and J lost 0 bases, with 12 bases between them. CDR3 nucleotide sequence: TGCAGCGTAGTGGCCGGCGGCTCCTACAATGAGCAGTTCTTC. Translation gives CSVVAGGSYNEQFF.

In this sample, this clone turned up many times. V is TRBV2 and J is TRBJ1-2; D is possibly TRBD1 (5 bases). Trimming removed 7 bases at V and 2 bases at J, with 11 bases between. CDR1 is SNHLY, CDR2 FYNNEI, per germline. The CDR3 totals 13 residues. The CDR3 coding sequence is TGTGCCAGCAAATCAGGGACCAACTATGGCTACACCTTC. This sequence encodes CASKSGTNYGYTF.

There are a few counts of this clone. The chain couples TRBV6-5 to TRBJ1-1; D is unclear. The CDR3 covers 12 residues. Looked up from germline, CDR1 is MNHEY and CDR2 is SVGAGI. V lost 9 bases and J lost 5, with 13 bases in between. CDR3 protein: CASWRLVTEAFF. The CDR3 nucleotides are TGTGCCAGTTGGAGGTTGGTGACTGAAGCTTTCTTT.

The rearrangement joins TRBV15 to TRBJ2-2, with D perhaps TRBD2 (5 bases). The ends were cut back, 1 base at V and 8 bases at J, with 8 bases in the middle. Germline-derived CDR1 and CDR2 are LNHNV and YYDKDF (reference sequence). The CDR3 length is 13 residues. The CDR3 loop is CATSRVGEGELFF. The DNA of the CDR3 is TGTGCCACCAGCAGAGTCGGGGAAGGGGAGCTGTTTTTT.

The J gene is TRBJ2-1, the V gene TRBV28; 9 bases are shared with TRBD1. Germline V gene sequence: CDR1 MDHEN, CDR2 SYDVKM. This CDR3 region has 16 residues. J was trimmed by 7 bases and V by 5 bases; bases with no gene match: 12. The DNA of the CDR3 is TGTGCCAGCAGTGGACAAAACACAGGGGGCTGGAATGAGCAGTTCTTC. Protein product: CASSGQNTGGWNEQFF.

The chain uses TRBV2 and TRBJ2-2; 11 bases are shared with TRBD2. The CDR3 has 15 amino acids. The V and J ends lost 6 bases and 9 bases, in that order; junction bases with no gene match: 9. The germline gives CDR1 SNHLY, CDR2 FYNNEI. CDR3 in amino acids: CASRGTSGRTRELFF. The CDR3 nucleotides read TGTGCCAGCAGGGGTACTAGCGGGAGAACGCGGGAGCTGTTTTTT. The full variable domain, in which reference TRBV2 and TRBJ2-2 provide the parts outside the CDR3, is EPEVTQTPSHQVTQMGQEVILRCVPISNHLYFYWYRQILGQKVEFLVSFYNNEISEKSEIFDDQFSVERPDGSNFTLKIRSTKLEDSAMYFCASRGTSGRTRELFFGEGSRLTVL.

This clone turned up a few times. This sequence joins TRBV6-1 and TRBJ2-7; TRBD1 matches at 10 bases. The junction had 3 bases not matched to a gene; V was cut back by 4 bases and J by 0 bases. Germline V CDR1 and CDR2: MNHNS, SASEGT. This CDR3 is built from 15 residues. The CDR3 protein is CASSARDRGSYEQYV. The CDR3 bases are TGTGCCAGCAGTGCCCGGGACAGGGGCTCCTACGAGCAGTACGTC.

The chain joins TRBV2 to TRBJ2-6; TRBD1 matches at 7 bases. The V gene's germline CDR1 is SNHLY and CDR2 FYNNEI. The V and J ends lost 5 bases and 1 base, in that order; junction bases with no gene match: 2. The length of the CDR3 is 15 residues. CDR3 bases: TGTGCCAGCAGTTACAGGGGATCTGGGGCCAACGTCCTGACTTTC. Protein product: CASSYRGSGANVLTF.

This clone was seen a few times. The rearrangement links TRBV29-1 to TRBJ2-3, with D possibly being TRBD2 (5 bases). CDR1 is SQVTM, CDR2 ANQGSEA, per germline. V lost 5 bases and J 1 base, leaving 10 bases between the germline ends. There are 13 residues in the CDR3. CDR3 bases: TGCAGCGTTTGCCGGGGAGGCACAGATACGCAGTATTTT. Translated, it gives CSVCRGGTDTQYF.